These 4 T cell receptor beta chains came from one sample sequenced in a study of Graves' ophthalmopathy and Graves' hyperthyroidism. RNA transcripts were the source from which TCR beta CDR3 regions were amplified. A first-round RT-PCR used HTBI primers, followed by a second-round multiplex PCR. Using its own MiXCR run on the multiplex PCR reads, TCRdb lists one record per CDR3 protein. The top ten hold roughly 2.3% of the sample, which has a few hundred thousand distinct CDR3 sequences, about a sixth seen once. The sample was peripheral blood. Source of these receptors: an adult woman with stable Graves' hyperthyroidism.

This clonotype was picked up many times. The rearrangement uses TRBV12-3 or TRBV12-4 and TRBJ1-5, with a possible D match to TRBD1 (5 bases). This CDR3 region has 14 residues. V lost 2 bases to trimming and J lost 6 bases, with 11 bases between them. In DNA, the CDR3 is TGTGCCAGCAGTTTATCAGGGACTATTCAGCCCCAGCATTTT. Amino acid sequence: CASSLSGTIQPQHF.

This clonotype was seen repeatedly, ten times or more. The V and J genes are TRBV6-1 and TRBJ1-2; D is perhaps TRBD1 (6 bases). Germline CDR1 MNHNS, CDR2 SASEGT. The CDR3 runs 12 residues. The DNA of the CDR3 is TGTGCAGTTGGACAGTCTAACTATGGCTACACCTTC. Its translation: CAVGQSNYGYTF.

The chain links TRBV6-5 to TRBJ2-5; D is undetermined. Germline V gene sequence: CDR1 MNHEY, CDR2 SVGAGI. The V end lost 0 bases, the J end lost 1 base, and 6 bases lay between the germline ends. CDR3 length: 14 amino acids. The CDR3 nucleotides are TGTGCCAGCAGTTACTCGATCATCCAAGAGACCCAGTACTTC. This gives the protein CASSYSIIQETQYF.

This clonotype was observed a single time. V is TRBV6-2 or TRBV6-3 and J is TRBJ2-5, with TRBD1 identical over 9 bases. CDR1 is MNHEY and CDR2 is SVGEGT in the germline V gene. The CDR3 has 17 amino acids. With 0 bases clipped from V and 2 bases from J, the junction kept 7 bases outside the gene matches. The CDR3 DNA follows: TGTGCCAGCAGTTACTCTTGGGACAGGGTTCTTCAAGAGACCCAGTACTTC. The encoded protein is CASSYSWDRVLQETQYF.